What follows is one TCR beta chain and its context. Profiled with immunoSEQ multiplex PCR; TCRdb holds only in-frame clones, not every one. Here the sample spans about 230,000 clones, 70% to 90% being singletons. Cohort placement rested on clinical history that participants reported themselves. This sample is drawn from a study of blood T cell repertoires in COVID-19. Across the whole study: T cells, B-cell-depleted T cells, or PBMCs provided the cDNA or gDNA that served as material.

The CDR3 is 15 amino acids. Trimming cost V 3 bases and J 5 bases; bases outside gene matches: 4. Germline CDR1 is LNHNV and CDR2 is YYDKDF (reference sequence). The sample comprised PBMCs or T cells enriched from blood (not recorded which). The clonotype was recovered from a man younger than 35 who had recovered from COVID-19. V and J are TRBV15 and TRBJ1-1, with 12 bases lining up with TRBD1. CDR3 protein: CATSRGTGGLTEAFF. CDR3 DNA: TGTGCCACCAGCAGGGGGACAGGGGGCTTGACTGAAGCTTTCTTT. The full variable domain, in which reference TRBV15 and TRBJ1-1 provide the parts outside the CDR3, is DAMVIQNPRYQVTQFGKPVTLSCSQTLNHNVMYWYQQKSSQAPKLLFHYYDKDFNNEADTPDNFQSRRPNTSFCFLDIRSPGLGDTAMYLCATSRGTGGLTEAFFGQGTRLTVV.